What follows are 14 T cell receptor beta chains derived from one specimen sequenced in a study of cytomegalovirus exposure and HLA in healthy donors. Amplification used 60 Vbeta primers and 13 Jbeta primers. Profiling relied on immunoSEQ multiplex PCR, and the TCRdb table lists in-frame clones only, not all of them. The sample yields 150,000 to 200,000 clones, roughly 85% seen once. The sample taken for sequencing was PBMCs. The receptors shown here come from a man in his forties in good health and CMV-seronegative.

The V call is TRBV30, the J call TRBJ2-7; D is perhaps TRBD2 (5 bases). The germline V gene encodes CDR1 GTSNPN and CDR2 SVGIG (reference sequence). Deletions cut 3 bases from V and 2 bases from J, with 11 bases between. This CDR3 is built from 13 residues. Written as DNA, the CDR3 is TGTGCCTGGAGAGGACTTGAAACCTACGAGCAGTACTTC. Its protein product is CAWRGLETYEQYF.

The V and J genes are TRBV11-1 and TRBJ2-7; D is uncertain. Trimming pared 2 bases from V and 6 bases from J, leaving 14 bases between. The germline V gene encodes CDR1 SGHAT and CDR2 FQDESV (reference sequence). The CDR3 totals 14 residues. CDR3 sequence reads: CASSLKARIGEQYF. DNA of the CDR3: TGTGCCAGCAGCTTAAAAGCGAGGATCGGCGAGCAGTACTTC.

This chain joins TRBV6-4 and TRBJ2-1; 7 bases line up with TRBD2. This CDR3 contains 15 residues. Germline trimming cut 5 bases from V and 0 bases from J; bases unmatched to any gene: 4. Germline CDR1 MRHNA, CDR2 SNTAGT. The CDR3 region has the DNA TGTGCCAGCAGTCCGGTAGCGGGCTCCTACAATGAGCAGTTCTTC. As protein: CASSPVAGSYNEQFF.

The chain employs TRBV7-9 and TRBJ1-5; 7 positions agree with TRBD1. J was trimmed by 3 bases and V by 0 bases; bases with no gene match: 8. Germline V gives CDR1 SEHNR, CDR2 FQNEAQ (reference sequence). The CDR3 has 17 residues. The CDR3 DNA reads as TGTGCCAGCAGCTTAGCGGCCGGAGGGACAGCCAATCAGCCCCAGCATTTT. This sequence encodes CASSLAAGGTANQPQHF.

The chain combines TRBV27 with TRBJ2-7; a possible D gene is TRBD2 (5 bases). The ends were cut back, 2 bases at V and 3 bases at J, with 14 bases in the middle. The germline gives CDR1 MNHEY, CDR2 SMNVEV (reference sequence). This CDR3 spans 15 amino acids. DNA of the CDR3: TGTGCCAGCAGTTTAACTAGGGAGCCCCTCTACGAGCAGTACTTC. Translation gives CASSLTREPLYEQYF.

The CDR3 DNA sequence: TGTGCCAGCGGTCGAAGCGATGGCTACACCTTC. Protein: CASGRSDGYTF. The gene calls are TRBV7-9 and TRBJ1-2; D is uncertain. V was shortened by 8 bases and J by 6 bases, with 10 bases between the two germline ends. The CDR3 runs 11 residues. Germline V CDR1 and CDR2: SEHNR, FQNEAQ (reference sequence).

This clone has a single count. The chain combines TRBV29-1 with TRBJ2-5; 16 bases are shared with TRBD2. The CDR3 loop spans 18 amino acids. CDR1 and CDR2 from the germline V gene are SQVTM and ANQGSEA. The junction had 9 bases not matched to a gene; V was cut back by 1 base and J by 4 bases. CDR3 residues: CSVEVPGTSGRAGETQYF. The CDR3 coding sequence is TGCAGCGTTGAAGTTCCCGGGACTAGCGGGAGGGCTGGAGAGACCCAGTACTTC. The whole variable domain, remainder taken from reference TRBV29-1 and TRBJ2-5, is SAVISQKPSRDICQRGTSLTIQCQVDSQVTMMFWYRQQPGQSLTLIATANQGSEATYESGFVIDKFPISRPNLTFSTLTVSNMSPEDSSIYLCSVEVPGTSGRAGETQYFGPGTRLLVL.

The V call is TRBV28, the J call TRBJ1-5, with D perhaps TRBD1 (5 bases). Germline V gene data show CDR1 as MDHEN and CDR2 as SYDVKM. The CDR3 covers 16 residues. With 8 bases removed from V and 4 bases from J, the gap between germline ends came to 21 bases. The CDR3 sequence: CASFYRPSTDNQPQHF. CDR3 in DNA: TGTGCCAGCTTTTACCGACCCTCGACAGATAATCAGCCCCAGCATTTT. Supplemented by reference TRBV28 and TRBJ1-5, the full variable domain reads DVKVTQSSRYLVKRTGEKVFLECVQDMDHENMFWYRQDPGLGLRLIYFSYDVKMKEKGDIPEGYSVSREKKERFSLILESASTNQTSMYLCASFYRPSTDNQPQHFGDGTRLSIL.

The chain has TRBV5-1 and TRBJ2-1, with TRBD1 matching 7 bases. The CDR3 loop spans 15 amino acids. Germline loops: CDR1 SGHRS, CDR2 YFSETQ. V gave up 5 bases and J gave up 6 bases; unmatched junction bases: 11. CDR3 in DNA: TGCGCCAGCAGTCGGGTTGGGGCAGGGGGCAATGAGCAGTTCTTC. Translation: CASSRVGAGGNEQFF. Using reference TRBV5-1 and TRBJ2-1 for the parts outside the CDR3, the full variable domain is KAGVTQTPRYLIKTRGQQVTLSCSPISGHRSVSWYQQTPGQGLQFLFEYFSETQRNKGNFPGRFSGRQFSNSRSEMNVSTLELGDSALYLCASSRVGAGGNEQFFGPGTRLTVL.

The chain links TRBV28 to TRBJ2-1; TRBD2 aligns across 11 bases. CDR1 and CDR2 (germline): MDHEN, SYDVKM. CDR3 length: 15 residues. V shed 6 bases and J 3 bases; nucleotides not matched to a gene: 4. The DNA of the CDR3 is TGTGCCAGCAGCCCGGGACTAGCGGACTACAATGAGCAGTTCTTC. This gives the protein CASSPGLADYNEQFF.

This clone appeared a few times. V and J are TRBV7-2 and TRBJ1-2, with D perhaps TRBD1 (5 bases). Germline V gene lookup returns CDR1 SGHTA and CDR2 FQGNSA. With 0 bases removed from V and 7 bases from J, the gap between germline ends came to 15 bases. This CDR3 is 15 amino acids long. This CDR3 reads CASSLALTGGTGYTF. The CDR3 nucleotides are TGTGCCAGCAGCTTAGCATTAACGGGGGGGACTGGCTACACCTTC. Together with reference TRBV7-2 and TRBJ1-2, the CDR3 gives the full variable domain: GAGVSQSPSNKVTEKGKDVELRCDPISGHTALYWYRQSLGQGLEFLIYFQGNSAPDKSGLPSDRFSAERTGGSVSTLTIQRTQQEDSAVYLCASSLALTGGTGYTFGSGTRLTVV.

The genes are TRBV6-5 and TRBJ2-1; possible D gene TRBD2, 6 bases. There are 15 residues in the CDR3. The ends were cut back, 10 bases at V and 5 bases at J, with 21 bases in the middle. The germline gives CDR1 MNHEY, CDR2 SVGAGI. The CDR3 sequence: CATRSRGSNDNEQFF. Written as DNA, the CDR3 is TGTGCCACCAGGTCTCGGGGGAGTAACGACAATGAGCAGTTCTTC.

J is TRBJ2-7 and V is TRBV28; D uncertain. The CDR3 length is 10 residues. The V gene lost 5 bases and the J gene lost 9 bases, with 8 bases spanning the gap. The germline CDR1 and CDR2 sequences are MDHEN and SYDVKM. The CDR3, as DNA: TGTGCCAGCAGTCAGGCGTTGCAGTACTTC. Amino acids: CASSQALQYF. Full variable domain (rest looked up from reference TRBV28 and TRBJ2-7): DVKVTQSSRYLVKRTGEKVFLECVQDMDHENMFWYRQDPGLGLRLIYFSYDVKMKEKGDIPEGYSVSREKKERFSLILESASTNQTSMYLCASSQALQYFGPGTRLTVT.

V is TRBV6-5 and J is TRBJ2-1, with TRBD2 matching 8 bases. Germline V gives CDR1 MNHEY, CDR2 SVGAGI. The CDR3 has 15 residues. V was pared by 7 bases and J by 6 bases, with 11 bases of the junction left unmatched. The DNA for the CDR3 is TGTGCCAGCACCGGGGGGGACTACGAAATCAATGAGCAGTTCTTC. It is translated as CASTGGDYEINEQFF.